This TCR beta chain emerged from a study of blood T cell repertoires in COVID-19. Clones were sequenced by immunoSEQ multiplex PCR, and TCRdb holds only the in-frame ones, with some missing. This repertoire shows 200,000 to 250,000 clones, more than 80% found once; its top ten account for about 0.95%. The CDR3 sequence is 17 residues long. Trimming took 7 bases from V and 3 from J; bases not matched to a gene: 15. In germline, CDR1 is LNHDA, CDR2 SQIVND (reference sequence). The sequenced sample was PBMCs or T cells enriched from blood (not recorded which). This clonotype originated in a man aged 50 to 60 who had been exposed to COVID-19. This chain joins TRBV19 and TRBJ1-1, with TRBD1 matching 9 bases. This CDR3 reads CASTPWGGQGVYTEAFF. The CDR3 nucleotides are TGTGCCAGTACCCCGTGGGGGGGACAGGGTGTGTACACTGAAGCTTTCTTT.